This TCR beta chain stems from a study of shared clonotypes between healthy human individuals. Broader study findings: Depth was large, yet rarefaction showed that sorted-subset sequencing was incomplete.

Clones were sequenced by immunoSEQ multiplex PCR, and TCRdb holds only the in-frame ones, with some missing. This sample has 2 million to 2.5 million clones, with 90% to 96% found just once. Germline assignment: CDR1 MDHEN and CDR2 SYDVKM. Trimming cost V 7 bases and J 1 base, with 5 bases left between them. CDR3 length: 12 residues. Subsets obtained from CD4+ cells comprised CD45RA+ naive and CD45RA-negative memory cells. Regarding this clone: The antigen remains unidentified. The sample has other DNA sequences that encode this CDR3 too.

The sequence derives from a man in his late teens or twenties in good health. The V and J genes are TRBV28 and TRBJ1-5; no reliable D call. Specimen: naive CD4+ T cells sorted from blood. The subset denotes: CD45RA+ positively selected. Here the CDR3 reads CASKDSNQPQHF. The CDR3 DNA sequence: TGTGCCAGCAAGGACAGCAATCAGCCCCAGCATTTT.